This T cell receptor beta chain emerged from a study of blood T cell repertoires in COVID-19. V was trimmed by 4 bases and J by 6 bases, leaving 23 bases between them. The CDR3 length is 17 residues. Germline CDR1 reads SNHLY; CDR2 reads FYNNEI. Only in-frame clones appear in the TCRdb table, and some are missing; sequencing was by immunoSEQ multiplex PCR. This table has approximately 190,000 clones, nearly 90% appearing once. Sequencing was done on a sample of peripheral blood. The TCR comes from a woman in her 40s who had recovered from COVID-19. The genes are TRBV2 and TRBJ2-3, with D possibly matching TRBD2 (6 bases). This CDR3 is CASSGVGGGPTTDTQYF. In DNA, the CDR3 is TGTGCCAGCAGTGGGGTTGGGGGAGGCCCTACGACCGATACGCAGTATTTT.